One and the same sample provided the 21 T cell receptor beta chains below, sequenced in a study of cytomegalovirus exposure and HLA in healthy donors. PCR used 60 Vbeta primers and 13 Jbeta primers. Measured with immunoSEQ multiplex PCR; TCRdb has only the in-frame clones, and not every one. The top ten hold around 4.2% of the sample, which has some 110,000 clones, under 90% seen once. Material for sequencing was PBMCs. Receptors were obtained from a woman aged 25-40 years in good health and CMV-seronegative.

The chain uses TRBV5-1 and TRBJ2-1, with 14 bases fitting TRBD2. Germline-derived CDR1 and CDR2 are SGHRS and YFSETQ. CDR3 length equals 17 residues. J lost 4 bases, V lost 2 bases, and 5 bases had no gene match. The CDR3 DNA sequence: TGCGCCAGCAGCTTCGCGGGACTAGCGGGAGTTTACAATGAGCAGTTCTTC. Protein sequence: CASSFAGLAGVYNEQFF.

This chain's CDR3 is CAISERQSPLLEQYF. CDR3 sequence (DNA): TGTGCCATCAGTGAACGACAGTCTCCCCTTCTTGAGCAGTACTTC. The chain recombines TRBV10-3 with TRBJ2-7, with a possible D match to TRBD1 (5 bases). Germline V gene sequence: CDR1 ENHRY, CDR2 SYGVKD. The CDR3 length is 15 residues. Trimming shortened V by 3 bases and J by 7 bases, and 19 bases separated the two germline ends.

The rearrangement links TRBV7-2 to TRBJ1-5, with a tentative D call TRBD1 (5 bases). The CDR3 consists of 15 residues. Germline-derived CDR1 and CDR2 are SGHTA and FQGNSA. V was shortened by 5 bases and J by 1 base, with 12 bases between the two germline ends. The CDR3 region is CASSVTSGSNQPQHF. In nucleotides, the CDR3 is TGTGCCAGCAGCGTTACATCAGGGAGCAATCAGCCCCAGCATTTT.

Turning to this clone: The same CDR3 is also encoded by other DNA sequences in this sample. The genes are TRBV28 and TRBJ2-7; D not resolved. V gave up 6 bases and J gave up 7 bases, with 7 bases separating them. There are 10 residues in the CDR3. Per germline, CDR1 MDHEN and CDR2 SYDVKM. The CDR3 reads CASSRREQYF. The CDR3 DNA is TGTGCCAGCAGCCGGCGGGAGCAGTACTTC.

The CDR3 reads CASSSETGGSYEQYF. As DNA, the CDR3 is TGTGCCAGCAGCTCCGAGACAGGGGGCTCTTACGAGCAGTACTTC. This sequence joins TRBV7-9 and TRBJ2-7; 10 nucleotides agree with TRBD1. The CDR3 totals 15 residues. Germline trimming cut 4 bases from V and 4 bases from J; bases unmatched to any gene: 7. The germline CDR1 and CDR2 sequences are SEHNR and FQNEAQ (reference sequence).

The CDR3 loop reads CASRGAGDVLQPQHF. Here the CDR3 DNA reads TGTGCCAGCCGGGGGGCAGGGGATGTACTCCAGCCCCAGCATTTT. The chain has TRBV6-5 and TRBJ1-5, with a possible D match to TRBD1 (6 bases). The CDR3 contains 15 residues. In germline, CDR1 is MNHEY, CDR2 SVGAGI. Deletions cut 8 bases from V and 7 bases from J, with 21 bases between.

This chain joins TRBV19 and TRBJ1-4, with D maybe TRBD1 (6 bases). Trimming removed 3 bases at V and 0 bases at J, with 11 bases between. From germline, CDR1 is LNHDA and CDR2 SQIVND (reference sequence). The CDR3 totals 16 residues. The CDR3 nucleotides are TGTGCCAGTAGTATGGATGGACAGACAACTAATGAAAAACTGTTTTTT. This codes for CASSMDGQTTNEKLFF.

The CDR3 region is CASSVVGGTDTQYF. CDR3 bases: TGTGCCAGCAGCGTAGTGGGAGGCACAGATACGCAGTATTTT. The J gene is TRBJ2-3, the V gene TRBV9, with TRBD2 as a possible D gene (5 bases). CDR1 and CDR2 from the germline V gene are SGDLS and YYNGEE. The CDR3 totals 14 residues. The germline V and J ends were trimmed by 0 bases and 1 base, with 6 bases remaining between them.

V gene TRBV15 combines with J gene TRBJ2-1; TRBD2 matches 16 bases. The germline gives CDR1 LNHNV, CDR2 YYDKDF (reference sequence). J was trimmed by 8 bases and V by 5 bases; bases with no gene match: 3. This CDR3 has 15 residues. CDR3: CATSGGLAGGDEQFF. DNA for the CDR3: TGTGCCACCAGCGGGGGACTAGCGGGAGGGGATGAGCAGTTCTTC.

The chain employs TRBV29-1 and TRBJ1-1, with 9 bases aligning to TRBD1. The CDR3 spans 13 residues. Germline V gene sequence: CDR1 SQVTM, CDR2 ANQGSEA. The junction had 4 bases not matched to a gene; V was cut back by 6 bases and J by 2 bases. CDR3 residues: CSVPGQGNTEAFF. In DNA, the CDR3 is TGCAGCGTGCCGGGACAGGGAAACACTGAAGCTTTCTTT.

This clone was recorded a few times. This chain connects TRBV7-2 to TRBJ2-1; TRBD1 is a possible D gene (6 bases). Germline assignment: CDR1 SGHTA and CDR2 FQGNSA. Trimming took 5 bases from V and 7 from J, leaving 18 bases between them. The CDR3 sequence is 15 residues long. CDR3 loop: CASSPLRTATNEQFF. The DNA for the CDR3 is TGTGCCAGCAGCCCCCTTCGGACAGCAACGAATGAGCAGTTCTTC.

CDR3 sequence: CASSLLSSSTDTQYF. DNA for the CDR3: TGCGCCAGCAGCTTGTTATCGTCTAGCACAGATACGCAGTATTTT. The V and J genes are TRBV5-1 and TRBJ2-3, with unresolved D. Germline assignment: CDR1 SGHRS and CDR2 YFSETQ. Trimming took 1 base from V and 0 from J, leaving 9 bases between them. The CDR3 has 15 amino acids.

V and J are TRBV7-9 and TRBJ2-3, with TRBD2 identical over 10 bases. The V segment lost 5 bases and the J segment 4 bases; nucleotides outside the gene matches: 9. This CDR3 is built from 16 residues. Germline CDR1 and CDR2: SEHNR and FQNEAQ (reference sequence). Written as DNA, the CDR3 is TGTGCCAGCAGCCCCTTAGCGGGAGGAGGCGCAGATACGCAGTATTTT. This gives the protein CASSPLAGGGADTQYF.

This sequence joins TRBV11-3 and TRBJ2-1, with D possibly TRBD2 on 5 matching bases. Trimming pared 1 base from V and 6 bases from J, leaving 10 bases between. Germline V gene data show CDR1 as SGHNT and CDR2 as YENEEA. This CDR3 is built from 14 residues. CDR3 protein: CASSLVRGSNEQFF. In nucleotides, the CDR3 is TGTGCCAGCAGCTTAGTCCGCGGGTCCAATGAGCAGTTCTTC.

V gene TRBV27 combines with J gene TRBJ2-7; 16 bases are a match to TRBD2. Trimming took 5 bases from V and 4 from J; bases not matched to a gene: 5. Germline lookup yields CDR1 MNHEY and CDR2 SMNVEV (reference sequence). CDR3 size: 16 residues. The CDR3 nucleotides read TGTGCCAGCAGTCCCGGGACTAGCGGGAGGGGATACGAGCAGTACTTC. It codes for CASSPGTSGRGYEQYF.

This chain connects TRBV15 to TRBJ2-2, with D possibly being TRBD1 (6 bases). Germline loops: CDR1 LNHNV, CDR2 YYDKDF (reference sequence). Trimming left V 0 bases short and J 0 bases short, with 11 bases between. The CDR3 loop spans 17 amino acids. The CDR3 sequence is CATSRENRAANTGELFF. For the CDR3, the DNA is TGTGCCACCAGCAGAGAAAACAGGGCTGCGAACACCGGGGAGCTGTTTTTT.

The chain recombines TRBV11-2 with TRBJ2-3; D is ambiguous. The V and J ends lost 1 base and 0 bases respectively, with 8 bases between them. The germline gives CDR1 SGHAT, CDR2 FQNNGV. The CDR3 has 15 residues. CDR3 nucleotides: TGTGCCAGCAGCTTAGGGGCACCTAGCACAGATACGCAGTATTTT. This codes for CASSLGAPSTDTQYF.

In nucleotides, the CDR3 is TGTGCCAGCAGCTTAGGCAGCCAAGAGACCCAGTACTTC. It yields the protein CASSLGSQETQYF. The V call is TRBV11-2, the J call TRBJ2-5; unclear D gene. Trimming pared 1 base from V and 1 base from J, leaving 4 bases between. Germline V gives CDR1 SGHAT, CDR2 FQNNGV. The CDR3 consists of 13 residues.

This clone was counted only a few times. The chain combines TRBV19 with TRBJ1-5, with TRBD1 as a possible D gene (5 bases). The V gene's germline CDR1 is LNHDA and CDR2 SQIVND (reference sequence). The ends were cut back, 7 bases at V and 3 bases at J, with 13 bases in the middle. The CDR3 length is 14 residues. CDR3 sequence: CASTTDNNNQPQHF. DNA of the CDR3: TGTGCCAGTACCACGGACAACAACAATCAGCCCCAGCATTTT. Supplemented by reference TRBV19 and TRBJ1-5, the full variable domain reads DGGITQSPKYLFRKEGQNVTLSCEQNLNHDAMYWYRQDPGQGLRLIYYSQIVNDFQKGDIAEGYSVSREKKESFPLTVTSAQKNPTAFYLCASTTDNNNQPQHFGDGTRLSIL.

The V call is TRBV6-6, the J call TRBJ2-7, with a possible D match to TRBD2 (5 bases). Deletions cut 6 bases from V and 0 bases from J, with 15 bases between. Looked up from germline, CDR1 is MNHNY and CDR2 is SVGAGI (reference sequence). The CDR3 is 15 residues long. The CDR3 nucleotides are TGTGCCAGCAGCCCCCCAGCGGTCCTCTCCTACGAGCAGTACTTC. The encoded protein is CASSPPAVLSYEQYF.

The chain links TRBV6-4 to TRBJ2-5; 7 positions match TRBD2. CDR3 length: 14 amino acids. Unmatched junction bases numbered 4, after V lost 3 bases and J lost 3 bases. CDR1 and CDR2 (germline): MRHNA, SNTAGT. The CDR3 reads CASSESLAEETQYF. In DNA form, the CDR3 reads TGTGCCAGCAGTGAATCTCTAGCGGAAGAGACCCAGTACTTC.